This T cell receptor (beta chain) was found in a study of blood T cell repertoires in COVID-19. Study at large: T cells, B-cell-depleted T cells, or PBMCs provided the cDNA or gDNA that served as material.

CDR1 and CDR2 from the germline V gene are SGHNT and YYREEE (reference sequence). Between the trimmed V and J ends, which lost 4 bases and 2 bases, there was a span of 10 bases. This CDR3 has 13 amino acids. Data came from immunoSEQ multiplex PCR; TCRdb stores just in-frame clones and leaves some out. The table lists roughly 330,000 clones, around 87% of them singletons. This clone was observed once. The specimen was PBMCs or T cells enriched from blood (not recorded which). The chain employs TRBV5-4 and TRBJ2-7; D gene unclear. The clonotype comes from a woman in her twenties or thirties who had recovered from COVID-19. The CDR3 reads CASSLNLAYEQYF. CDR3 DNA sequence: TGTGCCAGCAGCCTGAACTTAGCCTACGAGCAGTACTTC.